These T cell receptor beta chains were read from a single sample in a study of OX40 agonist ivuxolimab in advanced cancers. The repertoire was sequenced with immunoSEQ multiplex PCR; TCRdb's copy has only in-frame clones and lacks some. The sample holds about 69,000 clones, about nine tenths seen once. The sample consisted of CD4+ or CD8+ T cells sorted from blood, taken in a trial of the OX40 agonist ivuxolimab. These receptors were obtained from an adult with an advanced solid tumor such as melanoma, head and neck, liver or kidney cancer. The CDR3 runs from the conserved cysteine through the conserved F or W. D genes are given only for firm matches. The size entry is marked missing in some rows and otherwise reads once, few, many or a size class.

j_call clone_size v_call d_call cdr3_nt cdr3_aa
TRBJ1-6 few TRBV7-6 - TGTGCCAGCAGCGCCGGGACCACGGGTTCACCCCTCCACTTT CASSAGTTGSPLHF
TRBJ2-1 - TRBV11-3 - TGTGCCAGCAGCTTAGGCGGCAGCGTTAATGAGCAGTTCTTC CASSLGGSVNEQFF
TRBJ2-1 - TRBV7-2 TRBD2 TGTGCCAGCAGCTTCTTCCTAGCGGGGAGTAATGAGCAGTTCTTC CASSFFLAGSNEQFF
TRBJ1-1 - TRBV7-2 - TGTGCCAGCAGCTTATCCGGACAGTACACTGAAGCTTTCTTT CASSLSGQYTEAFF
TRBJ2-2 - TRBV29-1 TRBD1 TGCAGCGTAACGCCGGGACAGGGCTCCGCCGGGGAGCTGTTTTTT CSVTPGQGSAGELFF
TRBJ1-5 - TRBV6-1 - TGTGCCAGCAGTGAAACAACGGGGGCACATCAGCCCCAGCATTTT CASSETTGAHQPQHF
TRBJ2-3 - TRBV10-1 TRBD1 TGCGCCAGCAGTGAGGGGACAGGGATTAGCACAGATACGCAGTATTTT CASSEGTGISTDTQYF
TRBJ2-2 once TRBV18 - TGTGCCAGCTCACCCCTCACCGGGGAGCTGTTTTTT CASSPLTGELFF
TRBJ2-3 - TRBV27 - TGTGCCAGCAGTACCACAGATACGCAGTATTTT CASSTTDTQYF
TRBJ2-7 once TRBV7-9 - TGTGCCAGCAGCCCCGCAGGGCGCTCCTACGAGCAGTACTTC CASSPAGRSYEQYF
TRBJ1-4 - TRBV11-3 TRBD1 TGTGCCAGCAGCTTAGCCCAGGGGGCGACTGAAAAACTGTTTTTT CASSLAQGATEKLFF
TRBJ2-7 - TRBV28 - TGTGCCAGCAGTCAGACGACTACCTCCTACGAGCAGTACTTC CASSQTTTSYEQYF
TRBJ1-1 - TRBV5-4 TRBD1 TGTGCCAGCAGCTTGCCGGCTGAACAGGGGGCGCGCACTGAAGCTTTCTTT CASSLPAEQGARTEAFF
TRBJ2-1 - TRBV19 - TGTGCCAGTAGTGGGGGGCCGGGCACCTACAATGAGCAGTTCTTC CASSGGPGTYNEQFF
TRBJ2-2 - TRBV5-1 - TGCGCCAGCAGCGGTGGGGACGTCCCCACCGGGGAGCTGTTTTTT CASSGGDVPTGELFF
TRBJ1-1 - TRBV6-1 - TGTGCCAGCAAGGAGAACACTGAAGCTTTCTTT CASKENTEAFF
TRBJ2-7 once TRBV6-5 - TGTGCCAGCAGCCCTCATACCTACGAGCAGTACTTC CASSPHTYEQYF
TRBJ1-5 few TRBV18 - TGTGCCAGCTCACCCCGGGACGGGAATCAGCCCCAGCATTTT CASSPRDGNQPQHF
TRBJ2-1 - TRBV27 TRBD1 TGTGCCAGCAGTTCATACCCACAGGGGGCCGTAGAGAATGAGCAGTTCTTC CASSSYPQGAVENEQFF
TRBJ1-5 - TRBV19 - TGTGCCAGTAGTCCCGACAGGATCACCCTCTATAGCAATCAGCCCCAGCATTTT CASSPDRITLYSNQPQHF
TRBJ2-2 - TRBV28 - TGTGCCAGCAGTTTACCCTCGGCCGGGGGTTCCGGGGAGCTGTTTTTT CASSLPSAGGSGELFF
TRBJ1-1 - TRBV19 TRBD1 TGTGCCAGTCAGAAATTTTTCGGACAGGCGGACACTGAAGCTTTCTTT CASQKFFGQADTEAFF
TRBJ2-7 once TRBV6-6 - TGTGCCAGCAGTCCCGGGACGGCCTACGAGCAGTACTTC CASSPGTAYEQYF
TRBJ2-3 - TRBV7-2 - TGTGCCAGCAGCCATTGGGTAGGTGTTGGCACAGATACGCAGTATTTT CASSHWVGVGTDTQYF
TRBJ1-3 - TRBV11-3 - TGTGCCAGCAGCTCCCCCCGGGAGCCCGGAAACACCATATATTTT CASSSPREPGNTIYF
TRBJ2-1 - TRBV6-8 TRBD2 TGTGCCAGCAGTTACTCGAGGTTTGGTAGCGGGGGTTACAATGAGCAGTTCTTC CASSYSRFGSGGYNEQFF
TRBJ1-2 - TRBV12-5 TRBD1 TGTGCTAGTGGTGGCGACAGGGAAGTTTTTGACTATGGCTACACCTTC CASGGDREVFDYGYTF
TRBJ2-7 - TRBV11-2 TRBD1 TGTGCCAGCAGCAACCGGGGACGGACAGGGCACTACGAGCAGTACTTC CASSNRGRTGHYEQYF
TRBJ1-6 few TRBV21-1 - TGTGCCAGCAGTGGACGGAGTGAGCTCAATTCACCCCTCCACTTT CASSGRSELNSPLHF
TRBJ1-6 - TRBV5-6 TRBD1 TGTGCCAGCAGCTCAGGACCGGGACAGGGCCAATCACCCCTCCACTTT CASSSGPGQGQSPLHF
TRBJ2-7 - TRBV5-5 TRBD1 TGTGCCAGCAGCCTCGGGTTTCCGGGACAGTCGGGCGAGCAGTACTTC CASSLGFPGQSGEQYF
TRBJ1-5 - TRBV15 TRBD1 TGTGCCACCAGCAGGGGGACAGGGATAAATCAGCCCCAGCATTTT CATSRGTGINQPQHF
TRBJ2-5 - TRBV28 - TGTGCCAGCAGTTTGAGGGGAGATGAGACCCAGTACTTC CASSLRGDETQYF
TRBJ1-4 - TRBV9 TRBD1 TGTGCCAGCAGCGGCGGGACAGGGGTTGCCGGTGCTAATGAAAAACTGTTTTTT CASSGGTGVAGANEKLFF
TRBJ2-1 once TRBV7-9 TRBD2 TGTGCCAGCAGCTCTCGACTGGGACTAGCGGGAGGGAATTACAATGAGCAGTTCTTC CASSSRLGLAGGNYNEQFF
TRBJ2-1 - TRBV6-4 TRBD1 TGTGCCAGCAGCGACAGGGCTTTCAGCAATGAGCAGTTCTTC CASSDRAFSNEQFF
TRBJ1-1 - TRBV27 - TGTGCCAGCAGTTTATCCGGCCAGCTGAACACTGAAGCTTTCTTT CASSLSGQLNTEAFF
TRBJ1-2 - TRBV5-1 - TGCGCCAGCAGTGGAGGTCTCGGGGTATCGAACTATGGCTACACCTTC CASSGGLGVSNYGYTF
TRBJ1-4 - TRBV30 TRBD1 TGTGCCTACTCTGGGGGACAGGGGGATGAAAAACTGTTTTTT CAYSGGQGDEKLFF
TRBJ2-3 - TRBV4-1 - TGCGCCAGCAGCCAACAGCTATCGCGGGGCACAGATACGCAGTATTTT CASSQQLSRGTDTQYF
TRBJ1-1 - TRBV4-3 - TGCGCCAGCAGCCAAAGGTTAGAGGGCGCTGAAGCTTTCTTT CASSQRLEGAEAFF
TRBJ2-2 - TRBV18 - TGTGCCAGCTCACCGTTAGACAGCCGGGCAGGCACCGGGGAGCTGTTTTTT CASSPLDSRAGTGELFF
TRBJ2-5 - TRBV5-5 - TGTGCCAGCAGCTCCGCCTCCTTGACAGTAGAGACCCAGTACTTC CASSSASLTVETQYF
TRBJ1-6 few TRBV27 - TGTGCCAGCGGGGCCAGGTCCTATAATTCACCCCTCCACTTT CASGARSYNSPLHF